The source of this TCR beta chain is a study of cytomegalovirus exposure and HLA in healthy donors. General study results and limits: Despite most TCR sequences being rare, some public TCRs occurred in many donors.

Trimming stripped 2 bases from V and 0 bases from J, with 12 bases between. Per germline, CDR1 SGDLS and CDR2 YYNGEE. The CDR3 is made up of 15 amino acids. Remarks on this clone: What it recognizes is unknown.

13 Jbeta primers and 60 Vbeta primers were used for the PCR. Clones were read by immunoSEQ multiplex PCR, and TCRdb kept only the in-frame ones, dropping some. Here the sample spans about 150,000 clones, 70% to 85% being singletons. The chain joins TRBV9 to TRBJ2-7, with D unclear. Sequencing was carried out using PBMCs. This TCR came from a woman in her fifties or sixties in good health and CMV-seropositive. The CDR3 loop reads CASSVGGSASYEQYF. CDR3 DNA sequence: TGTGCCAGCAGCGTGGGTGGCAGCGCCTCCTACGAGCAGTACTTC.